These 25 T cell receptor beta chains were sequenced from one sample in a study of Ad26.COV2.S vaccination and SARS-CoV-2 variants. Here immunoSEQ multiplex PCR was the method, and the copy in TCRdb shows in-frame clones only, minus some. The data show about 400,000 clones, over 80% seen once. As to treatment: about 20 received Ad26.COV2.S at low or high dose, single or two shots; several received placebo; per-sample allocation not given. Each sample was drawn 63 days after the first injection (of vaccine or placebo). Source: peripheral blood, taken in a trial of Ad26.COV2.S vaccine versus placebo. The receptor source for this set is a person aged 18 to 65 who received the Ad26.COV2.S COVID-19 vaccine or a placebo.

The chain joins TRBV12-3 or TRBV12-4 to TRBJ2-1; D is ambiguous. The CDR3 extends over 13 amino acids. Trimming shortened V by 8 bases and J by 0 bases, and 8 bases separated the two germline ends. The CDR3, as DNA: TGTGCCAGCTACGAGAGCTCCTACAATGAGCAGTTCTTC. This sequence encodes CASYESSYNEQFF.

This chain uses TRBV11-2 with TRBJ2-4, with D maybe TRBD2 (6 bases). Germline-derived CDR1 and CDR2 are SGHAT and FQNNGV. CDR3 length equals 17 residues. Deletions cut 4 bases from V and 1 base from J, with 17 bases between. CDR3 nucleotides: TGTGCCAGCAGCTCCCCTTTGGGGGGTAAGGCCAAAAACATTCAGTACTTC. Protein: CASSSPLGGKAKNIQYF.

This clone was picked up one time. The V call is TRBV4-1, the J call TRBJ2-1, with 14 bases matching TRBD2. Per germline, CDR1 MGHRA and CDR2 YSYEKL. This CDR3 has 16 residues. J gave up 5 bases and V 8 bases, and 8 bases lay outside the gene matches. The CDR3 DNA sequence: TGCGCCAGCGGACTAGCGGGGGGAATCAAGCACAATGAGCAGTTCTTC. This sequence encodes CASGLAGGIKHNEQFF.

The rearrangement links TRBV5-1 to TRBJ1-2, with 7 bases lining up with TRBD1. J gave up 6 bases and V 0 bases, and 8 bases lay outside the gene matches. The CDR3 runs to 15 residues. The germline gives CDR1 SGHRS, CDR2 YFSETQ. The CDR3 loop reads CASSLGTGPLNGYTF. The DNA for the CDR3 is TGCGCCAGCAGCTTGGGGACAGGACCCCTAAATGGCTACACCTTC.

V usage is TRBV19 and J usage is TRBJ1-2, with D perhaps matching TRBD1 (6 bases). In germline, CDR1 is LNHDA, CDR2 SQIVND (reference sequence). There are 15 residues in the CDR3. The ends were cut back, 1 base at V and 6 bases at J, with 15 bases in the middle. DNA for the CDR3: TGTGCCAGTAGTATAGTGCACAGGGAGGTGAATGGCTACACCTTC. This encodes CASSIVHREVNGYTF.

The V call is TRBV30, the J call TRBJ2-7; a weak D match, TRBD1 (6 bases). The CDR3 extends over 13 amino acids. From germline, CDR1 is GTSNPN and CDR2 SVGIG (reference sequence). V was clipped by 1 base and J by 4 bases, with 11 bases between them. The CDR3 here is CAWSEGEGYEQYF. Here the CDR3 DNA reads TGTGCCTGGAGTGAGGGGGAAGGGTACGAGCAGTACTTC.

CDR3 sequence (DNA): TGTGCCAGCAGCTTGGGCGGGGGACACAATGAGCAGTTCTTC. This encodes CASSLGGGHNEQFF. The chain employs TRBV5-6 and TRBJ2-1; TRBD2 matches 7 bases. With 0 bases clipped from V and 5 bases from J, the junction kept 2 bases outside the gene matches. The germline V gene encodes CDR1 SGHDT and CDR2 YYEEEE. CDR3 length: 14 residues. Filled out from reference TRBV5-6 and TRBJ2-1, the complete variable domain reads DAGVTQSPTHLIKTRGQQVTLRCSPKSGHDTVSWYQQALGQGPQFIFQYYEEEERQRGNFPDRFSGHQFPNYSSELNVNALLLGDSALYLCASSLGGGHNEQFFGPGTRLTVL.

V gene TRBV5-1 combines with J gene TRBJ1-2; perhaps TRBD1 as D (5 bases). The V end was cut by 0 bases, the J end by 0 bases, with 9 bases between. Germline values: CDR1 SGHRS, CDR2 YFSETQ. The CDR3 sequence is 15 residues long. CDR3 protein: CASSLARTSNYGYTF. The CDR3, as DNA: TGCGCCAGCAGCTTGGCCCGGACATCTAACTATGGCTACACCTTC.

The V gene is TRBV4-3, the J gene TRBJ2-3; TRBD2 matches 8 bases. Germline assignment: CDR1 LGHNA and CDR2 YSLEER. The CDR3 length is 17 residues. Losses at the gene ends were 0 bases for V and 4 bases for J; bases not matched to a gene: 9. CDR3 amino acids: CASSQDSRGGWADTQYF. In nucleotides, the CDR3 is TGCGCCAGCAGCCAAGATTCCCGGGGGGGCTGGGCAGATACGCAGTATTTT.

V is TRBV11-2 and J is TRBJ1-3; 10 bases match TRBD1. The V segment lost 6 bases and the J segment 3 bases; nucleotides outside the gene matches: 14. CDR1 SGHAT and CDR2 FQNNGV come from the germline V gene. This CDR3 is built from 18 residues. Here the CDR3 DNA reads TGTGCCAGCAGTTCGCCGGGACAGGGGATTTCTGGTGGAAACACCATATATTTT. Amino acids: CASSSPGQGISGGNTIYF. Full variable domain (rest looked up from reference TRBV11-2 and TRBJ1-3): EAGVAQSPRYKIIEKRQSVAFWCNPISGHATLYWYQQILGQGPKLLIQFQNNGVVDDSQLPKDRFSAERLKGVDSTLKIQPAKLEDSAVYLCASSSPGQGISGGNTIYFGEGSWLTVV.

The chain carries TRBV30 and TRBJ2-3, with D perhaps matching TRBD1 (6 bases). Germline CDR1 GTSNPN, CDR2 SVGIG (reference sequence). Trimming removed 2 bases from V and 4 bases from J, with 19 bases in between. The CDR3 has 16 residues. The CDR3 loop reads CAWSPTGFFFPDTQYF. The CDR3 DNA follows: TGTGCCTGGAGTCCCACAGGGTTTTTTTTCCCAGATACGCAGTATTTT.

V gene TRBV14 combines with J gene TRBJ2-3; tentatively, D is TRBD1 (6 bases). V gave up 1 base and J gave up 2 bases, with 10 bases separating them. The CDR3 is 15 amino acids. In germline, CDR1 is SGHDN, CDR2 FVKESK. The CDR3 spells CASSQVTGSTDTQYF. The CDR3 coding sequence is TGTGCCAGCAGCCAAGTAACAGGGTCCACAGATACGCAGTATTTT. The variable domain in full, completed from reference TRBV14 and TRBJ2-3, reads EAGVTQFPSHSVIEKGQTVTLRCDPISGHDNLYWYRRVMGKEIKFLLHFVKESKQDESGMPNNRFLAERTGGTYSTLKVQPAELEDSGVYFCASSQVTGSTDTQYFGPGTRLTVL.

The V call is TRBV27, the J call TRBJ2-5; 8 nucleotides agree with TRBD1. The CDR3 loop spans 14 amino acids. V was pared by 1 base and J by 2 bases, with 0 bases of the junction left unmatched. From germline, CDR1 is MNHEY and CDR2 SMNVEV (reference sequence). CDR3 DNA: TGTGCCAGCAGTTTATGGACAGGGCAAGAGACCCAGTACTTC. Translated, it gives CASSLWTGQETQYF.

This clone has just one count. This chain joins TRBV4-3 and TRBJ1-2; 9 bases agree with TRBD1. Germline loops: CDR1 LGHNA, CDR2 YSLEER. V was pared by 4 bases and J by 6 bases, with 9 bases of the junction left unmatched. CDR3 size: 15 residues. The CDR3 DNA is TGCGCCAGCAGCCGCGAATGGACAGGGGTGGATGGCTACACCTTC. The encoded protein is CASSREWTGVDGYTF.

V gene TRBV6-5 combines with J gene TRBJ2-5; 11 positions agree with TRBD2. The J segment lost 4 bases and the V segment lost 2 bases, leaving 6 bases of the junction unmatched. The CDR3 covers 16 residues. The germline gives CDR1 MNHEY, CDR2 SVGAGI. The CDR3 reads CASSYGLAGGGETQYF. CDR3 nucleotides: TGTGCCAGCAGTTACGGGCTAGCGGGGGGTGGAGAGACCCAGTACTTC.

The chain joins TRBV27 to TRBJ2-7; 7 bases are a match to TRBD2. The V and J ends lost 1 base and 6 bases, in that order; junction bases with no gene match: 0. Germline values: CDR1 MNHEY, CDR2 SMNVEV (reference sequence). The length of the CDR3 is 12 residues. CDR3 residues: CASSLWGGEQYF. The CDR3 DNA reads TGTGCCAGCAGTTTATGGGGGGGCGAGCAGTACTTC.

DNA for the CDR3: TGCGCCAGCAGCTTATGGACAGGGCTGAACACTGAAGCTTTCTTT. It specifies CASSLWTGLNTEAFF. The chain uses TRBV5-1 and TRBJ1-1, with 8 bases lining up with TRBD1. The CDR3 runs 15 residues. Germline CDR1 is SGHRS and CDR2 is YFSETQ. Trimming at V came to 2 bases and at J to 0 bases, leaving 3 bases not matched to a gene.

The CDR3 region has the DNA TGTGCCAGCACCTTCGGGGGGAGCGCAGATACGCAGTATTTT. Protein: CASTFGGSADTQYF. The chain combines TRBV28 with TRBJ2-3; TRBD2 matches at 7 bases. V trimming: 7 bases; J trimming: 4 bases; junction bases outside the gene matches: 8. This CDR3 is 14 amino acids long. In germline, CDR1 is MDHEN, CDR2 SYDVKM.

The chain combines TRBV6-5 with TRBJ2-6, with D hard to call. Germline values: CDR1 MNHEY, CDR2 SVGAGI. The CDR3 is 15 amino acids. Trimming left V 4 bases short and J 0 bases short, with 7 bases between. The CDR3 region is CASSWRTSGANVLTF. DNA for the CDR3: TGTGCCAGCAGTTGGCGGACCTCTGGGGCCAACGTCCTGACTTTC.

The V and J genes are TRBV6-5 and TRBJ2-3; tentative D call: TRBD1 (5 bases). The germline CDR1 and CDR2 sequences are MNHEY and SVGAGI. CDR3 length: 14 amino acids. V gave up 6 bases and J gave up 0 bases, with 10 bases separating them. CDR3 protein: CASRQTDSTDTQYF. DNA for the CDR3: TGTGCCAGCAGACAGACAGATAGCACAGATACGCAGTATTTT.

The chain has TRBV5-1 and TRBJ1-1; TRBD1 aligns across 8 bases. Germline CDR1 reads SGHRS; CDR2 reads YFSETQ. This CDR3 has 14 residues. Trimming cost V 4 bases and J 0 bases; bases outside gene matches: 2. CDR3: CASSPTGVNTEAFF. CDR3 nucleotide sequence: TGCGCCAGCAGCCCGACAGGGGTGAACACTGAAGCTTTCTTT.

The CDR3 spells CASSSQPGQTYEQYF. CDR3 nucleotides: TGTGCCAGCAGCTCACAACCGGGACAGACCTACGAGCAGTACTTC. The chain employs TRBV7-2 and TRBJ2-7; TRBD1 matches 7 bases. With 4 bases clipped from V and 2 bases from J, the junction kept 8 bases outside the gene matches. Germline values: CDR1 SGHTA, CDR2 FQGNSA. This CDR3 is 15 amino acids long.

This chain joins TRBV7-9 and TRBJ1-1, with D perhaps matching TRBD1 (5 bases). Trimming removed 0 bases at V and 3 bases at J, with 11 bases between. Germline CDR1 reads SEHNR; CDR2 reads FQNEAQ (reference sequence). This CDR3 has 15 amino acids. The CDR3 sequence: CASSLAQSGDTEAFF. The CDR3 DNA reads TGTGCCAGCAGCTTAGCGCAATCGGGGGACACTGAAGCTTTCTTT.

The CDR3 protein is CASSFRAGDGYTF. The CDR3 DNA is TGTGCCAGCAGCTTCCGGGCCGGGGATGGCTACACCTTC. The V call is TRBV11-2, the J call TRBJ1-2; unclear D gene. The CDR3 sequence is 13 residues long. Per germline, CDR1 SGHAT and CDR2 FQNNGV. Trimming took off 3 bases at V and 6 bases at J, with 11 bases between the two ends.

The V call is TRBV11-2, the J call TRBJ2-7, with 9 bases aligning to TRBD1. J was trimmed by 2 bases and V by 5 bases; bases with no gene match: 10. Germline V gives CDR1 SGHAT, CDR2 FQNNGV. The CDR3 sequence is 16 residues long. This CDR3 reads CASSPTFGTGPYEQYF. CDR3 DNA sequence: TGTGCCAGCAGCCCTACGTTCGGGACAGGGCCCTACGAGCAGTACTTC.